Listed below are T cell receptor beta chains from one sample, sequenced in a study of response to subunit inactivated influenza vaccine. Each CDR3 protein is one row after TCRdb ran MiXCR on the RT-PCR reads. The sample lists 560,000 or so distinct CDR3 sequences; 7.6% were seen once. Sequencing was performed on PBMCs from blood, taken around 25 months after vaccination. The source is a man between 50 and 69 years old who received an inactivated influenza vaccine. CDR3s leave out the opening cysteine and the closing phenylalanine or tryptophan. D genes are given only for firm matches.

TRBV6-2/TRBV6-3	TRBJ2-5	16	TRBD2	ASSYTQVLAGAKETQY
TRBV6-2/TRBV6-3	TRBJ1-5	10	-	ASRLGPEPQH
TRBV4-2	TRBJ2-5	15	-	ASSQDFGGGAGKTQY
TRBV5-1	TRBJ2-7	12	-	ASSFEQGTYEQY
TRBV29-1	TRBJ2-7	11	TRBD2	SVEMPSGYEQY
TRBV7-9	TRBJ1-2	9	-	AIGTPDGYT
TRBV5-1	TRBJ2-2	11	-	ASSLGETGELF
TRBV5-8	TRBJ2-6	13	-	ASSPGVAGANVPT
TRBV4-3	TRBJ2-2	13	-	ASSQGGPNTGELF
TRBV20-1	TRBJ1-6	13	TRBD1	SAKPPGQGLSPLH
TRBV14	TRBJ2-1	13	-	ASSRFADSYNEQF
TRBV4-3	TRBJ2-1	13	TRBD2	ASSQSGGAYNEQF